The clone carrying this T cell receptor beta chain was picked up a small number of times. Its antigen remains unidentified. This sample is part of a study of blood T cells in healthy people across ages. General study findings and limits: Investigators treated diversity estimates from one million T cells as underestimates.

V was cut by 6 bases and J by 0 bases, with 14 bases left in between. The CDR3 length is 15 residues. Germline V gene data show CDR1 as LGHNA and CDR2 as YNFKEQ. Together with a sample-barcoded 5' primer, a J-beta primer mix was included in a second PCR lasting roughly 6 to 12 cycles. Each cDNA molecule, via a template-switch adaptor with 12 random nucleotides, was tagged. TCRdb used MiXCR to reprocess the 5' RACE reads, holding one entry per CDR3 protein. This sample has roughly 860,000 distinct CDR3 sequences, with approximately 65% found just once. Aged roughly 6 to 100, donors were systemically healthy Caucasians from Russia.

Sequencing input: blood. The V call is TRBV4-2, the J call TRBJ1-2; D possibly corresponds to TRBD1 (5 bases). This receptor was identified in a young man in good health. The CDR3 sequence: CASSHVEQANYGYTF. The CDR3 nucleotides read TGTGCCAGCAGTCATGTTGAACAGGCTAACTATGGCTACACCTTC.